The 29 T cell receptor beta chains presented below share a single source sample, sequenced in a study of T-cell reconstitution after alpha-beta-depleted transplantation in children. As it was prepared, the TCRbeta library received unique molecular identifiers. TCRdb fed the PCR reads into MiXCR, producing one record per CDR3 protein. The table includes 450,000 to 700,000 distinct CDR3 sequences, around 27% detected once. This material consisted of PBMCs, taken before TCRalphabeta/CD19-depleted stem cell transplant. These receptors were collected from a boy in the first two years of life with Wiskott-Aldrich syndrome, due to receive a stem cell transplant.

This chain links TRBV11-2 with TRBJ2-1; no reliable D call. Trimming cost V 5 bases and J 3 bases, with 14 bases left between them. The CDR3 covers 15 residues. The germline gives CDR1 SGHAT, CDR2 FQNNGV. The CDR3 DNA is TGTGCCAGCAGCCTAACGGATAACTACTACAATGAGCAGTTCTTC. Its protein is CASSLTDNYYNEQFF. Full variable domain (remainder filled in from reference TRBV11-2 and TRBJ2-1): EAGVAQSPRYKIIEKRQSVAFWCNPISGHATLYWYQQILGQGPKLLIQFQNNGVVDDSQLPKDRFSAERLKGVDSTLKIQPAKLEDSAVYLCASSLTDNYYNEQFFGPGTRLTVL.

This clonotype was picked up a small number of times. The V call is TRBV20-1, the J call TRBJ2-7, with TRBD2 as a possible D gene (5 bases). Germline values: CDR1 DFQATT, CDR2 SNEGSKA (reference sequence). This CDR3 is built from 12 residues. The germline V and J ends were trimmed by 7 bases and 0 bases, with 10 bases remaining between them. The CDR3 DNA is TGCAGTGGGAGCCGGGACTCCTACGAGCAGTACTTC. Amino acids: CSGSRDSYEQYF.

This clonotype appeared a few times. The chain is built from TRBV27 and TRBJ2-3, with D possibly TRBD1 on 5 matching bases. Germline CDR1 reads MNHEY; CDR2 reads SMNVEV (reference sequence). The CDR3 has 15 amino acids. Trimming removed 4 bases at V and 2 bases at J, with 13 bases between. The CDR3 here is CASSWGHGVTDTQYF. The CDR3 DNA reads as TGTGCCAGCAGTTGGGGCCACGGCGTCACAGATACGCAGTATTTT.

In this sample, this clonotype turned up a few times. CDR3 in DNA: TGTGCCAGCAGCCAAGGTCGCGGGAGGGGCGTAGAGCAGTACTTC. Translating it yields CASSQGRGRGVEQYF. The chain employs TRBV4-2 and TRBJ2-7; TRBD2 matches 9 bases. This CDR3 spans 15 amino acids. The J segment lost 7 bases and the V segment lost 1 base, leaving 8 bases of the junction unmatched. Germline V gene data show CDR1 as LGHNA and CDR2 as YNFKEQ.

The V call is TRBV10-3, the J call TRBJ2-7; 8 positions agree with TRBD2. This CDR3 has 14 amino acids. V dropped 5 bases and J dropped 7; count of bases not matched to a gene: 10. From germline, CDR1 is ENHRY and CDR2 SYGVKD. The CDR3 region is CAISPGTRPWEQYF. The CDR3 coding sequence is TGTGCCATCAGTCCAGGGACTAGGCCTTGGGAGCAGTACTTC.

Only one count was recorded for this clonotype. The chain recombines TRBV24-1 with TRBJ1-5; D might be TRBD1 (6 bases). CDR1 is KGHDR, CDR2 SFDVKD, per germline. Trimming shortened V by 2 bases and J by 1 base, and 20 bases separated the two germline ends. This CDR3 comprises 19 residues. CDR3 loop: CATSDSTDGGLGSNQPQHF. CDR3 DNA: TGTGCCACCAGTGATTCTACCGATGGGGGGCTGGGAAGCAATCAGCCCCAGCATTTT.

This clonotype was counted a few times. This chain connects TRBV12-3 or TRBV12-4 to TRBJ1-5, with TRBD1 identical over 7 bases. V lost 6 bases to trimming and J lost 1 base; unmatched junction nucleotides: 9. The CDR3 has 16 residues. CDR3 loop: CASRRTTGQSNQPQHF. The CDR3 DNA follows: TGTGCCAGCAGACGAACGACAGGGCAGAGCAATCAGCCCCAGCATTTT.

This chain links TRBV15 with TRBJ2-1, with 8 bases matching TRBD2. Looked up from germline, CDR1 is LNHNV and CDR2 is YYDKDF (reference sequence). The CDR3 totals 14 residues. V gave up 9 bases and J gave up 0 bases; unmatched junction bases: 4. CDR3 loop: CATGAGASYNEQFF. For the CDR3, the DNA is TGTGCCACGGGAGCGGGAGCCTCCTACAATGAGCAGTTCTTC.

In its sample, this clonotype was seen once. The chain uses TRBV7-9 and TRBJ1-1; D perhaps matches TRBD1 (6 bases). Germline lookup yields CDR1 SEHNR and CDR2 FQNEAQ (reference sequence). With 5 bases removed from V and 9 bases from J, the gap between germline ends came to 16 bases. The CDR3 runs to 13 residues. The CDR3 DNA reads TGTGCCAGCAGCCTTGAGGCAGGGGCTCAAGCTTTCTTT. It codes for CASSLEAGAQAFF.

This chain connects TRBV7-9 to TRBJ2-5, with no clear D. CDR1 and CDR2 (germline): SEHNR, FQNEAQ (reference sequence). The CDR3 spans 14 residues. Trimming took 4 bases from V and 2 from J, leaving 11 bases between them. CDR3 DNA sequence: TGTGCCAGCAGCTCCGGTGTCGGTCAAGAGACCCAGTACTTC. The encoded protein is CASSSGVGQETQYF.

This clonotype was detected ten times or more. An end of the junction differs from the germline gene, which may be a read error. This rearrangement joins TRBV5-1 to TRBJ2-5; 9 nucleotides agree with TRBD2. Germline V gene sequence: CDR1 SGHRS, CDR2 YFSETQ. The CDR3 length is 13 residues. As DNA, the CDR3 is TGTGCCAGCAGTTTACTAGCGGGAGAGACCCAGTACTTC. Translated: CASSLLAGETQYF.

This clonotype turned up a few times. The chain links TRBV28 to TRBJ2-1, with no clear D. Trimming removed 8 bases from V and 3 bases from J, with 17 bases in between. In germline, CDR1 is MDHEN, CDR2 SYDVKM. CDR3 size: 15 residues. CDR3 in DNA: TGTGCCAGCTGCGAGTCGTCTGCTTACTACAATGAGCAGTTCTTC. It encodes CASCESSAYYNEQFF.

The table lists this clonotype with a few counts. The rearrangement joins TRBV5-1 to TRBJ2-3, with 9 positions matching TRBD1. The CDR3 is 16 residues long. Unmatched junction bases numbered 10, after V lost 4 bases and J lost 4 bases. Germline V gene lookup returns CDR1 SGHRS and CDR2 YFSETQ. This CDR3 is CASSTTGTGRPDTQYF. The CDR3, as DNA: TGCGCCAGCAGCACTACCGGGACAGGGCGTCCAGATACGCAGTATTTT.

This clonotype appeared a few times. The chain employs TRBV5-1 and TRBJ2-5; D is perhaps TRBD1 (5 bases). Looked up from germline, CDR1 is SGHRS and CDR2 is YFSETQ. The CDR3 runs to 12 residues. Trimming shortened V by 6 bases and J by 4 bases, and 10 bases separated the two germline ends. CDR3 loop: CASTTQGETQYF. CDR3 in DNA: TGCGCCAGCACAACCCAGGGAGAGACCCAGTACTTC.

This chain joins TRBV18 and TRBJ2-1; 10 bases line up with TRBD2. This CDR3 is 14 amino acids long. Germline V gene data show CDR1 as KGHSH and CDR2 as LQKENI. The ends lost 6 bases at V and 6 bases at J; junction bases unmatched: 5. The CDR3 spells CASSNGLAVNEQFF. CDR3 DNA: TGTGCCAGCTCCAACGGACTAGCGGTCAATGAGCAGTTCTTC.

The CDR3 DNA reads as TGTGCCAGCAGCCAAATAACTAGCGGGAAGTCGATCGATACGCAGTATTTT. Translated: CASSQITSGKSIDTQYF. The gene calls are TRBV3-1 and TRBJ2-3; 10 bases are shared with TRBD2. The CDR3 loop spans 17 amino acids. CDR1 LGHDT and CDR2 YNNKEL come from the germline V gene (reference sequence). V shed 2 bases, J shed 6 bases, and the junction held 11 bases outside the gene matches.

The rearrangement uses TRBV9 and TRBJ2-7; 13 nucleotides line up with TRBD2. CDR3 length: 16 amino acids. The germline CDR1 and CDR2 sequences are SGDLS and YYNGEE. V lost 3 bases and J lost 2; bases outside the gene matches: 5. The CDR3 DNA reads as TGTGCCAGCAGCGCCCGACTAGCGGGAGGACCCTACGAGCAGTACTTC. It specifies CASSARLAGGPYEQYF.

The chain uses TRBV20-1 and TRBJ2-2; D possibly corresponds to TRBD1 (7 bases). V was shortened by 2 bases and J by 5 bases, with 12 bases between the two germline ends. Germline-derived CDR1 and CDR2 are DFQATT and SNEGSKA (reference sequence). This CDR3 spans 14 amino acids. The CDR3 loop is CSARKGAGTGELFF. For the CDR3, the DNA is TGCAGTGCTAGAAAGGGGGCGGGGACCGGGGAGCTGTTTTTT.

The J gene is TRBJ2-1, the V gene TRBV28; D gene unclear. V shed 7 bases and J shed 2 bases, with 15 bases lying between them. Per the germline V gene, CDR1 is MDHEN and CDR2 is SYDVKM. The CDR3 contains 15 residues. The CDR3 sequence is CASTVLTRAYNEQFF. CDR3 nucleotide sequence: TGTGCCAGCACCGTTTTGACCAGAGCCTACAATGAGCAGTTCTTC.

A few counts support this clonotype. The chain couples TRBV5-1 to TRBJ1-1; tentative D call: TRBD1 (5 bases). V lost 2 bases and J 2 bases, leaving 19 bases between the germline ends. CDR3 length: 17 amino acids. CDR1 is SGHRS and CDR2 is YFSETQ in the germline V gene. The CDR3 is CASSLGPGGGVNTEAFF. CDR3 bases: TGCGCCAGCAGCTTAGGGCCGGGTGGGGGGGTAAACACTGAAGCTTTCTTT.

V and J are TRBV4-1 and TRBJ2-1, with D possibly matching TRBD2 (6 bases). The CDR3 loop spans 17 amino acids. In germline, CDR1 is MGHRA, CDR2 YSYEKL. The V gene lost 1 base and the J gene lost 0 bases, with 13 bases spanning the gap. The CDR3 spells CASSQVLSGISYNEQFF. DNA of the CDR3: TGCGCCAGCAGCCAAGTTCTTAGCGGCATCTCCTACAATGAGCAGTTCTTC.

CDR3 sequence: CASSERGTSVLTGELFF. CDR3 DNA: TGTGCCAGCAGTGAAAGAGGGACTAGCGTACTCACCGGGGAGCTGTTTTTT. This chain links TRBV25-1 with TRBJ2-2; 10 bases agree with TRBD2. The CDR3 length is 17 residues. Germline assignment: CDR1 MGHDK and CDR2 SYGVNS. The trim removed 2 bases at V and 4 bases at J, leaving 7 bases unmatched.

In its sample, this clonotype was seen a few times. V gene TRBV19 combines with J gene TRBJ1-2, with D unclear. The length of the CDR3 is 13 residues. The ends were cut back, 5 bases at V and 4 bases at J, with 11 bases in the middle. CDR1 is LNHDA, CDR2 SQIVND, per germline (reference sequence). The CDR3 sequence: CASSDRRFYGYTF. The CDR3 DNA is TGTGCCAGTAGTGACCGACGGTTCTATGGCTACACCTTC.

This clonotype has a handful of counts. The V and J genes are TRBV19 and TRBJ1-2, with TRBD1 identical over 8 bases. J gave up 4 bases and V 7 bases, and 8 bases lay outside the gene matches. The germline V gene encodes CDR1 LNHDA and CDR2 SQIVND (reference sequence). The CDR3 has 14 amino acids. The CDR3 loop reads CASNGQGLSYGYTF. The CDR3 DNA reads as TGTGCCAGTAACGGACAGGGTTTGAGCTATGGCTACACCTTC.

This clonotype was found a few times. The genes are TRBV5-1 and TRBJ2-3; D may be TRBD1 (6 bases). This CDR3 is built from 14 residues. Trimming removed 0 bases from V and 6 bases from J, with 11 bases in between. From germline, CDR1 is SGHRS and CDR2 YFSETQ. CDR3 sequence reads: CASSLAAGADTQYF. The DNA for the CDR3 is TGCGCCAGCAGCTTGGCGGCAGGGGCCGATACGCAGTATTTT.

This chain connects TRBV30 to TRBJ1-5; TRBD1 aligns across 9 bases. V dropped 1 base and J dropped 0; count of bases not matched to a gene: 7. From germline, CDR1 is GTSNPN and CDR2 SVGIG (reference sequence). The CDR3 contains 17 residues. The CDR3 DNA reads TGTGCCTGGAGTGGAGGAGGACAGGGGTATAGCAATCAGCCCCAGCATTTT. Residues: CAWSGGGQGYSNQPQHF.

V is TRBV20-1 and J is TRBJ1-5; D gene unclear. V lost 3 bases, J lost 6 bases, and 0 bases lay in between. The CDR3 length is 9 residues. Germline CDR1 and CDR2: DFQATT and SNEGSKA (reference sequence). CDR3 nucleotide sequence: TGCAGTGCTAGTCAGCCCCAGCATTTT. It encodes CSASQPQHF.

This clonotype was observed a few times. The rearrangement links TRBV12-3 or TRBV12-4 to TRBJ1-1; D is ambiguous. The germline V and J ends were trimmed by 3 bases and 7 bases, with 12 bases remaining between them. The CDR3 has 13 residues. CDR3 residues: CASSFVGLGEAFF. The DNA of the CDR3 is TGTGCCAGCAGTTTTGTCGGGTTAGGTGAAGCTTTCTTT.

The chain is built from TRBV20-1 and TRBJ2-1; 9 bases align to TRBD2. The germline V gene has CDR1 DFQATT and CDR2 SNEGSKA (reference sequence). The CDR3 spans 14 residues. J was trimmed by 6 bases and V by 1 base; bases with no gene match: 4. The CDR3 DNA reads as TGCAGTGCTAGAGGGCTAGCGGGACTCAATGAGCAGTTCTTC. Protein: CSARGLAGLNEQFF.